This T cell receptor (beta chain) was retrieved from a study of human T cells and chemical hapten exposure (TCRdb year 2021). Background on the whole study: For sensitization, 2% DPC in acetone was applied to a roughly 2 cm by roughly 2 cm area of upper inner arm skin. Weekly therapeutic DPC doses were additionally applied to the scalp of patients throughout the roughly 22-week study period. Patch tests used Finn chambers with 0.01% DPC on the upper back, scored after 6 days by International Contact Dermatitis Research Group standards. Alopecia areata with under or over 50% scalp involvement, alopecia totalis and alopecia universalis were represented in the patient cohort, which was mostly female. Libraries were pooled for sequencing, and per-sample TCR yields varied mainly because of small differences in library volumes within the pool. This study followed changes in the peripheral blood TCR repertoire in vivo during primary and secondary sensitization of alopecia patients to the hapten diphenylcyclopropenone (DPC). Blood samples were taken from patients before sensitization (week 0) and at 2, 6 and about 24 weeks after DPC sensitization. Approximately 30 alopecia patients provided blood for TCR sequencing at one to four time points (pre-sensitization, 2, 6 and 24 weeks). General conclusions and limits of the study: Because every patient had alopecia, a presumed autoimmune disease, the patients' immune response might differ from that of healthy individuals. Repeated subsampling changed both the strength of the expansion versus patch-test correlation and the threshold at which the correlation became significant. A positive correlation was found between the number of PT1 expanded TCRs and patch test score, with significance reached at thresholds 8, 16 and 32 but not 4. The number of TCRs above 1 in 1000 frequency did not change with DPC sensitization; there was no evidence of global repertoire structure alterations. Compared with pre-sensitization or healthy control sets, expanded TCRs formed significantly more large CDR3 similarity clusters, which is consistent with antigen-driven responses.

Including the terminal cysteine and phenylalanine, the CDR3 comprises 13 residues. The DNA shown is the 39-base CDR3, in frame from base 1. CDR1 and CDR2, looked up from the germline V gene (reference sequence), are DFQATT and SNEGSKA. V loses 6 bases at its end and J loses 3 bases; junction bases beyond the gene matches: 8. This clonotype turned up a few times. No antigen is known for it. No much larger clone exists at a distance of one base, and base qualities are not known. To prepare the library, RACE was applied. These reads were obtained on a NextSeq 500. Library preparation attached unique molecular identifiers to individual cDNA molecules for quantitative, reproducible TCR counting. Each blood RNA sample was used to sequence both TCR alpha and TCR beta chains. The authors' pipeline ran thus. Samples had a median of about 96,000 TCRs, with a range from 23,224 to 690,600. The Decombinator software suite was used to annotate the V, J and CDR3 of the TCR reads. Every sample was subsampled to the same number of TCRs (28,000) for the PS versus PT1 abundance plots. Expanded TCRs were defined as absent before sensitization and observed at least eight times at the 2-week time point. The public sequencing data were trimmed at Q25 with fastp and processed into clonotypes with MiXCR by TCRdb, which kept only in-frame beta chains. Records with the same CDR3 protein are collapsed into one entry carrying the most frequent genes and DNA. TCRdb's processing, not the authors' own work, is the source of the V and J calls. The sample table holds 250,000 to 300,000 distinct CDR3 sequences, of which almost 8% were seen once. The top ten hold less than 1.5% of the sample.

The time point label corresponds to: pre-sensitization, week 0. In the paper's terms, the treatment or condition label means: therapeutic diphenylcyclopropenone sensitization with weekly scalp DPC. At each patch-test visit, blood was drawn before the patch test was applied. To be eligible, patients had to be aged 18 to 70, diagnosed with alopecia and judged suitable for DPC therapy, while pregnant patients were excluded. Total RNA was extracted from unfractionated whole blood that had been collected in Tempus Blood RNA tubes. This clonotype originated in a man between 18 and 35 years old with alopecia areata. Some clones in this sample may be carry-over from other donors' samples. The V and J segments used are TRBV20-1 and TRBJ2-7; 7 bases in the middle match TRBD1. Sequences were derived from whole blood, sampled in connection with sensitization to the hapten diphenylcyclopropenone (DPC). Read as DNA, the sequence is TGCAGTGCCAGGGGACAGTCTGTCTACGAGCAGTACTTC. This codes for CSARGQSVYEQYF.